This T cell receptor (beta chain) was obtained from a study of T cells in Graves' hyperthyroidism and ophthalmopathy. TCR beta CDR3 sequences were amplified from RNA transcripts. First-round RT-PCR of the TCR CDR3 relied on the HTBI primer set. In TCRdb, the multiplex PCR reads were re-called with MiXCR into one record per CDR3 protein. The repertoire holds 600,000 or so distinct CDR3 sequences, roughly 15% seen once, with around 3.9% in the top ten. In the case of this clonotype: No antigen is known for it.

V was pared by 6 bases and J by 4 bases, with 18 bases between. Germline V lookup: CDR1 SEHNR, CDR2 FQNEAQ (reference sequence). CDR3 size: 15 residues. Absence of ophthalmopathy progression within 18 months defined stable Graves' hyperthyroidism. Criteria for exclusion of patients were uncontrolled infection, other autoimmune disease, pregnancy or lactation. Fresh peripheral blood, roughly 9.8 ml of it, supplied the PBMCs. The study's findings and limits: Expanded thyroid clonotypes (above 0.001) were mostly also found in blood.

The sequenced material came from blood. This clonotype was sampled from a woman in her twenties or thirties with Graves' hyperthyroidism. This rearrangement joins TRBV7-9 to TRBJ2-5; D is perhaps TRBD1 or TRBD2 (5 bases each). The CDR3 DNA is TGTGCCAGCAGTTACCGGGGCCTCTCCCCAGAGACCCAGTACTTC. This translates into CASSYRGLSPETQYF.